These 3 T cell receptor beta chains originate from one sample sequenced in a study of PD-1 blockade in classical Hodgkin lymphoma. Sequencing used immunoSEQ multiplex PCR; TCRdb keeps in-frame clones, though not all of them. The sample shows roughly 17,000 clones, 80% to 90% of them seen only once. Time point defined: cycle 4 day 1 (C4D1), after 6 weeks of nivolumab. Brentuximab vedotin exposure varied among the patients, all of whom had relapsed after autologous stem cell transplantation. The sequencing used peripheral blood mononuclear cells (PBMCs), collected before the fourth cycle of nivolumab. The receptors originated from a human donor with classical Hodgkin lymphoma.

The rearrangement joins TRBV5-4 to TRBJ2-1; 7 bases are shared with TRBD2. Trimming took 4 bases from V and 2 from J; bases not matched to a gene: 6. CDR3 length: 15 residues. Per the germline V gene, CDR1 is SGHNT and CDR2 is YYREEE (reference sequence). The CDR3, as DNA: TGTGCCAGCAGCGTGGGGGGGGGAGCCTACAATGAGCAGTTCTTC. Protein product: CASSVGGGAYNEQFF.

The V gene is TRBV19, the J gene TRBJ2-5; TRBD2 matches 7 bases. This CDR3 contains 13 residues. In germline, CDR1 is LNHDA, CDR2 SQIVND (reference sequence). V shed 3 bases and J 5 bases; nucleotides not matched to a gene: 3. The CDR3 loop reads CASSMGGRETQYF. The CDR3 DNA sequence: TGTGCCAGTAGTATGGGAGGGAGGGAGACCCAGTACTTC.

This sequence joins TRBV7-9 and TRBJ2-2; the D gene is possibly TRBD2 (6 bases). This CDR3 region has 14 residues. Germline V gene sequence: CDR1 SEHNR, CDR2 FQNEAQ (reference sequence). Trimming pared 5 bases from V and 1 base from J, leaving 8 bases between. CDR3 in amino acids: CASSRRENTGELFF. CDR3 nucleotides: TGTGCCAGCAGCCGGCGGGAGAACACCGGGGAGCTGTTTTTT.